The rows below give T cell receptor beta chains drawn from one sample of a study of blood T cell repertoires in COVID-19. Generated by immunoSEQ multiplex PCR, the TCRdb table keeps only in-frame clones and is missing some. There are around 280,000 clones in the sample; around 92% occur only once, and 11% lies in the top ten. Material: peripheral blood. The receptors were sampled from a young woman with COVID-19, enrolled during active disease. The CDR3 runs from the conserved cysteine through the conserved F or W. The D gene is left open where the match is weak. A row's size may be missing; if present it is once, few, many or a size class.

>TRBD1|few|TRBJ1-1|TRBV30
CAWAAGDRGHGTEAFF
TGTGCCTGGGCCGCTGGCGACAGGGGGCATGGCACTGAAGCTTTCTTT
>TRBD2|.|TRBJ2-3|TRBV30
CALGIGTSGDLRDTQYF
TGTGCCTTGGGAATCGGGACTAGCGGGGACCTAAGGGATACGCAGTATTTT
>TRBD2|.|TRBJ2-7|TRBV6-5
CASSYSQRGIKQYF
TGTGCCAGCAGTTACTCGCAGCGGGGGATTAAGCAGTACTTC
>.|.|TRBJ2-1|TRBV19
CASSLWGGRDEQFF
TGTGCCAGTAGTTTGTGGGGGGGCAGGGATGAGCAGTTCTTC
>.|.|TRBJ1-3|TRBV2
CASRGSSTGNTIYF
TGTGCCAGCAGGGGGAGTTCTACTGGAAACACCATATATTTT
>.|.|TRBJ1-5|TRBV7-9
CASSLSVWGDSNQPQHF
TGTGCCAGCAGCTTAAGTGTGTGGGGGGATAGCAATCAGCCCCAGCATTTT
>.|.|TRBJ1-1|TRBV5-1
CASTRETGNTEAFF
TGCGCCAGCACGCGAGAGACGGGAAACACTGAAGCTTTCTTT
>.|.|TRBJ1-1|TRBV18
CASSPRMNTEAFF
TGTGCCAGCTCACCGCGGATGAACACTGAAGCTTTCTTT
>.|once|TRBJ1-3|TRBV4-1
CASSQDTGSGNTIYF
TGCGCCAGCAGCCAAGATACAGGCTCTGGAAACACCATATATTTT
>.|.|TRBJ2-7|TRBV11-2
CASSPGGEQYF
TGTGCCAGCAGCCCCGGAGGGGAGCAGTACTTC
>.|.|TRBJ2-3|TRBV5-4
CASSLPGLRDTDTQYF
TGTGCCAGCAGCTTGCCAGGACTACGAGACACAGATACGCAGTATTTT
>.|.|TRBJ2-7|TRBV7-5
CVRSLGVSRESYEQYF
TGTGTCAGAAGCTTAGGGGTCAGCAGGGAATCCTACGAGCAGTACTTC
>TRBD1|.|TRBJ1-2|TRBV7-9
CASSLAHGQGNGYTF
TGTGCCAGCAGCTTAGCACACGGACAGGGGAATGGCTACACCTTC
>.|.|TRBJ2-1|TRBV27
CASSAGLPGNEQFF
TGTGCCAGCAGCGCGGGTCTACCGGGAAATGAGCAGTTCTTC
>.|.|TRBJ1-1|TRBV12-3/TRBV12-4
CASSFRAFTEAFF
TGTGCCAGCAGCTTCAGGGCTTTCACTGAAGCTTTCTTT
>.|.|TRBJ1-2|TRBV20-1
CSASLTDYGYTF
TGCAGTGCTAGTCTGACAGACTATGGCTACACCTTC
>.|.|TRBJ1-5|TRBV25-1
CASPYPGSGDQPQHF
TGTGCCAGTCCTTACCCCGGGTCGGGGGATCAGCCCCAGCATTTT
>.|.|TRBJ2-5|TRBV7-2
CASSLGSGGGETQYF
TGTGCCAGCAGCTTAGGTAGCGGAGGAGGAGAGACCCAGTACTTC
>.|.|TRBJ1-5|TRBV28
CASGRPLWGNQPQHF
TGTGCCAGCGGCAGGCCCCTGTGGGGCAATCAGCCCCAGCATTTT
>TRBD1|.|TRBJ1-5|TRBV30
CAWSGGQGSQPQHF
TGTGCCTGGAGTGGCGGACAGGGGAGTCAGCCCCAGCATTTT
>TRBD1|.|TRBJ1-1|TRBV5-1
CASQQGKGRNTEAFF
TGCGCCAGCCAACAGGGGAAAGGTAGAAACACTGAAGCTTTCTTT
>.|.|TRBJ1-4|TRBV4-1
CASSQAGAYEKLFF
TGCGCCAGCAGCCAAGCAGGGGCTTACGAAAAACTGTTTTTT
>.|.|TRBJ2-7|TRBV5-1
CASTPGIPRGEQYF
TGCGCCAGCACTCCCGGGATTCCGAGAGGCGAGCAGTACTTC
>TRBD2|.|TRBJ2-7|TRBV5-5
CASSLAGTSGDLQYF
TGTGCCAGCAGCTTGGCCGGGACTAGCGGGGACTTACAGTACTTC
>.|.|TRBJ1-2|TRBV27
CASSLYPTLYGYTF
TGTGCCAGCAGTTTATATCCCACTCTGTATGGCTACACCTTC
>TRBD1|many|TRBJ2-6|TRBV4-1
CASSQRDRDGANVLTF
TGCGCCAGCAGCCAACGGGACAGGGACGGGGCCAACGTCCTGACTTTC
>TRBD2|.|TRBJ2-1|TRBV5-1
CASSLAGAGLLYNEQFF
TGCGCCAGCAGCTTGGCCGGAGCGGGACTACTATACAATGAGCAGTTCTTC
>.|few|TRBJ2-7|TRBV6-5
CASSYPVQGGHEQYF
TGTGCCAGCAGTTACCCCGTTCAGGGGGGCCACGAGCAGTACTTC
>TRBD1|few|TRBJ2-7|TRBV19
CASSKLGTGLYEQYF
TGTGCCAGTAGTAAACTAGGGACAGGACTCTACGAGCAGTACTTC
>.|.|TRBJ1-6|TRBV5-1
CASSSDSLSYNSPLHF
TGCGCCAGCAGCTCGGACAGCCTCTCCTATAATTCACCCCTCCACTTT
>.|.|TRBJ1-1|TRBV5-1
CASSLSRQADKNTEAFF
TGCGCCAGCAGCTTGTCCAGACAGGCGGACAAGAACACTGAAGCTTTCTTT
>.|.|TRBJ1-2|TRBV7-9
CASSLRVEGGYGYTF
TGTGCCAGCAGTCTTAGGGTGGAGGGCGGCTATGGCTACACCTTC
>.|.|TRBJ1-1|TRBV7-6
CASSLGGDTEAFF
TGTGCCAGCAGCTTAGGCGGGGACACTGAAGCTTTCTTT
>.|.|TRBJ1-6|TRBV6-5
CASSYETDNSPLHF
TGTGCCAGCAGTTACGAGACTGATAATTCACCCCTCCACTTT
>.|many|TRBJ1-4|TRBV27
CATMDGENEKLFF
TGTGCCACCATGGACGGGGAGAATGAAAAACTGTTTTTT
>TRBD1|.|TRBJ1-2|TRBV7-2
CASSSWPRQGFMRGYTF
TGTGCCAGCAGCTCCTGGCCCAGACAGGGATTTATGCGGGGCTACACCTTC
>.|.|TRBJ1-3|TRBV27
CASSLKGIPGNTIYF
TGTGCCAGCAGTTTGAAGGGGATCCCTGGAAACACCATATATTTT
>.|once|TRBJ2-2|TRBV5-8
CASSLVQTNTGELFF
TGTGCCAGCAGCTTGGTGCAGACGAACACCGGGGAGCTGTTTTTT
>TRBD1|.|TRBJ1-1|TRBV6-4
CASRLRDSRGTEAFF
TGTGCCAGCAGGCTCCGGGACAGTAGGGGCACTGAAGCTTTCTTT
>TRBD2|.|TRBJ2-1|TRBV11-2
CASSSMGAGHTEQFF
TGTGCCAGCAGCTCCATGGGAGCGGGGCATACTGAGCAGTTCTTC
>.|.|TRBJ1-2|TRBV7-9
CASSLTDNYGYTF
TGTGCCAGCAGCTTAACAGATAACTATGGCTACACCTTC
>TRBD2|.|TRBJ2-7|TRBV19
CASTVTSGEIYEQYF
TGTGCCAGTACCGTTACTAGCGGGGAGATCTACGAGCAGTACTTC
>TRBD1|.|TRBJ1-2|TRBV7-8
CASSLSGTGNYGYTF
TGTGCCAGCAGCTTGTCCGGGACAGGGAACTATGGCTACACCTTC
>TRBD2|once|TRBJ2-2|TRBV5-1
CASSLKRGANTGELFF
TGCGCCAGCAGCTTGAAGCGGGGGGCTAACACCGGGGAGCTGTTTTTT
>TRBD1|.|TRBJ1-1|TRBV7-9
CASSLPGTGNTEAFF
TGTGCCAGCAGCTTACCAGGGACAGGGAACACTGAAGCTTTCTTT
>.|.|TRBJ1-4|TRBV4-1
CASSRQGQGPLMLEKLFF
TGCGCCAGCAGCCGACAAGGGCAGGGCCCACTGATGCTTGAAAAACTGTTTTTT
>.|.|TRBJ2-3|TRBV20-1
CSAYLPGTQYF
TGCAGTGCTTACCTTCCGGGTACGCAGTATTTT
>TRBD1|once|TRBJ2-7|TRBV4-1
CASSQVGTDDFYEQYF
TGCGCCAGCAGCCAAGTTGGGACAGATGATTTTTACGAGCAGTACTTC
>.|.|TRBJ2-5|TRBV7-2
CASSPQGFSVVYQETQYF
TGTGCCAGCAGCCCACAAGGTTTCAGCGTGGTTTACCAAGAGACCCAGTACTTC
>.|.|TRBJ2-5|TRBV5-4
CASSPQVPPETQYF
TGTGCCAGCAGCCCGCAGGTACCCCCGGAGACCCAGTACTTC
>.|.|TRBJ2-1|TRBV24-1
CATSVRRGRSNEQFF
TGTGCCACCAGTGTTCGAAGGGGTAGGTCCAATGAGCAGTTCTTC
>.|once|TRBJ2-1|TRBV14
CASSRGLGIDNEQFF
TGTGCCAGCAGCCGAGGTCTAGGAATCGACAATGAGCAGTTCTTC
>.|.|TRBJ1-2|TRBV9
CASSGDTAGYTF
TGTGCCAGCAGCGGGGACACGGCTGGCTACACCTTC
>.|.|TRBJ2-6|TRBV28
CASSLLGRTGANVLTF
TGTGCCAGCAGTTTATTGGGGAGGACTGGGGCCAACGTCCTGACTTTC
>.|.|TRBJ2-7|TRBV6-7
CASHRECEQYF
TGTGCCAGTCACAGGGAATGCGAGCAGTACTTC
>.|.|TRBJ1-5|TRBV19
CASTISLTRANQLQHF
TGTGCCAGTACCATTTCTCTCACTAGGGCGAATCAGCTCCAGCATTTT
>TRBD1|once|TRBJ1-1|TRBV19
CASGTGIQAEAFF
TGTGCCTCCGGGACAGGGATTCAGGCTGAAGCTTTCTTT
>.|.|TRBJ2-3|TRBV11-3
CASSLVAGPTDTQYF
TGTGCCAGCAGCTTAGTGGCAGGGCCCACAGATACGCAGTATTTT